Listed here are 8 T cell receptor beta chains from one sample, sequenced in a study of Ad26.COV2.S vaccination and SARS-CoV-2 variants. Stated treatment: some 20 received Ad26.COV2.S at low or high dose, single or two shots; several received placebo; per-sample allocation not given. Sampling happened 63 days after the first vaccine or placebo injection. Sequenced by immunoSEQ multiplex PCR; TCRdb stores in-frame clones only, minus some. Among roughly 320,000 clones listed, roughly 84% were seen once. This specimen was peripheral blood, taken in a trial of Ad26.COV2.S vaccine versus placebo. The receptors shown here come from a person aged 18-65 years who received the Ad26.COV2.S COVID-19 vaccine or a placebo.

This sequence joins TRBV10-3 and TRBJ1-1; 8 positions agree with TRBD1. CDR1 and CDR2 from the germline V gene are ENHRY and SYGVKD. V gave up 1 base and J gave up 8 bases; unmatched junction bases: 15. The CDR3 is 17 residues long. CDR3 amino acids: CAISEFIGAGGDPEAFF. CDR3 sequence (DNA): TGTGCCATCAGTGAGTTTATCGGGGCAGGGGGCGACCCCGAAGCTTTCTTT.

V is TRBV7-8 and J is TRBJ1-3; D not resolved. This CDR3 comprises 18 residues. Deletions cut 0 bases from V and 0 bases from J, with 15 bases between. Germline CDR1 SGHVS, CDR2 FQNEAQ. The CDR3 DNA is TGTGCCAGCAGCTTAGCCCTACGGACTTACAGCTCTGGAAACACCATATATTTT. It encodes CASSLALRTYSSGNTIYF.

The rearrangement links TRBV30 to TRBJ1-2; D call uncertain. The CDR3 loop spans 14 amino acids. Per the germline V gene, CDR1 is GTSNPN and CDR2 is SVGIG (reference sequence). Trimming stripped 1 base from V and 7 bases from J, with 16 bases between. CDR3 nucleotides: TGTGCCTGGAGTGCGTCCTATCGTGGGTCTGGCTACACCTTC. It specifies CAWSASYRGSGYTF. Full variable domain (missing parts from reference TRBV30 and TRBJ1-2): SQTIHQWPATLVQPVGSPLSLECTVEGTSNPNLYWYRQAAGRGLQLLFYSVGIGQISSEVPQNLSASRPQDRQFILSSKKLLLSDSGFYLCAWSASYRGSGYTFGSGTRLTVV.

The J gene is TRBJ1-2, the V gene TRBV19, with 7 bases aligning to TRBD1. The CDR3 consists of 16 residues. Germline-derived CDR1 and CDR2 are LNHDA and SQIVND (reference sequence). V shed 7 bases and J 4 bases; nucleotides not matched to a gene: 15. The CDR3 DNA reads TGTGCCAGTACCCCTTTCCGGGACAGACCTCTCTATGGCTACACCTTC. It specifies CASTPFRDRPLYGYTF.

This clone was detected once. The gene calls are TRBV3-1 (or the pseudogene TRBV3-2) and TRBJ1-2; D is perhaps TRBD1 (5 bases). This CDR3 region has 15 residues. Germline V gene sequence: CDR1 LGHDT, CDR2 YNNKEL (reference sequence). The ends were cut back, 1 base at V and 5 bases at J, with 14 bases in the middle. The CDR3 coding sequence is TGTGCCAGCAGCCAAGTACCGGGGGGAAGATATGGCTACACCTTC. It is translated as CASSQVPGGRYGYTF.

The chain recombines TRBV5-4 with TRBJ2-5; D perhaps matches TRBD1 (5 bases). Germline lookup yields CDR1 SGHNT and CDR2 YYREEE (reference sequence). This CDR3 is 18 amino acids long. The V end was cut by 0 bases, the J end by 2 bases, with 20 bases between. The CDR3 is CASSLGGGGGASQETQYF. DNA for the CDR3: TGTGCCAGCAGCTTGGGAGGTGGTGGTGGGGCCTCGCAAGAGACCCAGTACTTC.

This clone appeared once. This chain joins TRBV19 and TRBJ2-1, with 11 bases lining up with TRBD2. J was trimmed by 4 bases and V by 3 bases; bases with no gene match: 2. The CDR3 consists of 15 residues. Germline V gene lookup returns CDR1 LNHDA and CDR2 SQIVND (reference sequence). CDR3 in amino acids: CASSMTSGTYNEQFF. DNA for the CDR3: TGTGCCAGTAGTATGACTAGCGGGACGTACAATGAGCAGTTCTTC.

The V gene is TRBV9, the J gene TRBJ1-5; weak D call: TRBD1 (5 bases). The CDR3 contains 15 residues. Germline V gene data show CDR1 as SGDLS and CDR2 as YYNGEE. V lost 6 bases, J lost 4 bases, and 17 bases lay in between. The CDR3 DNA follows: TGTGCCAGCACCCCCGACAGAATCGGGAATCAGCCCCAGCATTTT. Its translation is CASTPDRIGNQPQHF.